This T cell receptor beta chain stems from a study of T cells after yellow fever vaccination. TCRdb re-analysed the 5' RACE reads in MiXCR, keeping a single row per CDR3 protein. The top ten hold approximately 15% of the sample, which has around 530,000 distinct CDR3 sequences, around a sixth seen once. The TCR originated in a young man who received the YFV17D yellow fever vaccine. The sequences come from PBMCs, collected 5 days after the first yellow fever vaccination.

For the CDR3, the DNA is TGTGCCAGCAGCCCCTCCGGGACAGTTAATTCACCCCTCCACTTT. This encodes CASSPSGTVNSPLHF. The chain links TRBV9 to TRBJ1-6, with 7 positions matching TRBD1. The CDR3 spans 15 residues. V lost 4 bases to trimming and J lost 6 bases; unmatched junction nucleotides: 7. Germline CDR1 and CDR2: SGDLS and YYNGEE.